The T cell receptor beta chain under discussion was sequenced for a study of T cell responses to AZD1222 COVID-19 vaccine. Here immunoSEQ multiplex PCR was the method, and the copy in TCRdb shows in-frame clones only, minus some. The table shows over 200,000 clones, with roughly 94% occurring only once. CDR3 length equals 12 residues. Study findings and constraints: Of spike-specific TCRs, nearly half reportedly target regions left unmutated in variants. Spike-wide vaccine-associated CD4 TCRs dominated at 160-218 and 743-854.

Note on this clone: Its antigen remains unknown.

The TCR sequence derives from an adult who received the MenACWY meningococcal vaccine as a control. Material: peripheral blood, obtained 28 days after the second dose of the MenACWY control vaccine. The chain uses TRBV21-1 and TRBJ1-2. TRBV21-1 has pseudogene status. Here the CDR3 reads CASRGVARGYTF. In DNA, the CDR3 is TGTGCCAGCCGGGGCGTGGCTCGGGGCTACACCTTC.